The 21 T cell receptor beta chains below come from one sample, sequenced in a study of blood T cells in healthy people across ages. A J-beta primer mix and a sample-barcoded 5' primer were used in a second PCR of roughly 6 to 12 cycles. TCRdb reprocessed the 5' RACE reads with MiXCR, giving one entry per CDR3 protein. The sample has around 870,000 distinct CDR3 sequences; roughly 26% are singletons. The sample taken for sequencing was blood. The receptor source for this set is a woman aged 80 or over in good health.

The rearrangement links TRBV6-2 or TRBV6-3 to TRBJ2-1; TRBD2 might be the D (6 bases). This CDR3 spans 12 amino acids. The V gene lost 9 bases and the J gene lost 7 bases, with 13 bases spanning the gap. Germline loops: CDR1 MNHEY, CDR2 SVGEGT. Here the CDR3 DNA reads TGTGCCAGTTGCGACGGAGGGAATGAGCAGTTCTTC. Its translation is CASCDGGNEQFF.

This clonotype was picked up many times. The CDR3 DNA follows: TGTGCCAGCAGCGTAGGAGTCGGGGGCAAAGAGACCCAGTACTTC. Protein sequence: CASSVGVGGKETQYF. This chain connects TRBV9 to TRBJ2-5; D could derive from TRBD1 or TRBD2 (6 bases each). The CDR3 is made up of 15 amino acids. Trimming cost V 0 bases and J 3 bases, with 12 bases left between them. Germline V gives CDR1 SGDLS, CDR2 YYNGEE.

On this clonotype itself: A read error may be the cause here, since a much bigger clone is one base away. The chain carries TRBV5-4 and TRBJ2-3; perhaps TRBD2 as D (6 bases). This CDR3 has 16 amino acids. V lost 4 bases and J lost 2, with 17 bases in between. Germline CDR1 and CDR2: SGHNT and YYREEE (reference sequence). The CDR3 sequence: CASSPQARTITDTQYF. The CDR3 DNA reads as TGTGCCAGCAGCCCTCAAGCCAGGACTATCACAGATACGCAGTATTTT.

This clonotype was counted a few times. The CDR3 reads CAISELGDGQPQHF. The CDR3 DNA sequence: TGTGCCATCAGTGAGTTGGGGGATGGTCAGCCCCAGCATTTT. The V gene is TRBV10-3, the J gene TRBJ1-5, with a weak D call TRBD1 (5 bases). This CDR3 comprises 14 residues. CDR1 is ENHRY and CDR2 is SYGVKD in the germline V gene. V gave up 1 base and J gave up 6 bases, with 10 bases separating them.

This sequence joins TRBV6-2 or TRBV6-3 and TRBJ2-7; 8 nucleotides agree with TRBD2. TRBJ2-5 explains the end of the DNA better; the J call may be wrong. Germline assignment: CDR1 MNHEY and CDR2 SVGEGT. The CDR3 runs 15 residues. The CDR3 protein is CASRGTGLGGGTQYF. As DNA, the CDR3 is TGTGCCAGCAGGGGAACGGGACTCGGGGGGGGGACCCAGTACTTC.

Concerning this clonotype itself: A read error may explain this, as a much larger clone is one base away. The chain carries TRBV20-1 and TRBJ2-3, with 10 nucleotides matching TRBD2. CDR1 and CDR2 (germline): DFQATT, SNEGSKA (reference sequence). Losses at the gene ends were 3 bases for V and 6 bases for J; bases not matched to a gene: 12. The CDR3 consists of 16 residues. The CDR3 loop is CSASPPLAGERDTQYF. The CDR3 bases are TGCAGTGCTAGCCCCCCGCTAGCGGGGGAAAGGGATACGCAGTATTTT.

A note on this clonotype: A junction end diverges from the germline sequence, so it may reflect a read error. The chain's CDR3 is CCAAGTSGGADTQYF. CDR3 nucleotide sequence: TGCTGTGCTGCCGGGACTAGCGGGGGGGCAGATACGCAGTATTTT. The chain employs TRBV20-1 and TRBJ2-3; 16 bases are a match to TRBD2. CDR3 length: 15 residues. CDR1 and CDR2 from the germline V gene are DFQATT and SNEGSKA (reference sequence).

This clonotype was seen only once. This chain links TRBV29-1 with TRBJ2-5; 9 bases map to TRBD1. V lost 8 bases and J lost 7; bases outside the gene matches: 17. Germline lookup yields CDR1 SQVTM and CDR2 ANQGSEA. The CDR3 is 15 residues long. The CDR3 region has the DNA TGCAGCCCCCTTCCTGGGGACAGGGTCAGGGGGACCCAGTACTTC. It specifies CSPLPGDRVRGTQYF.

The rearrangement links TRBV19 to TRBJ2-4; 15 positions agree with TRBD2. This CDR3 has 19 amino acids. Germline V lookup: CDR1 LNHDA, CDR2 SQIVND (reference sequence). Trimming cost V 5 bases and J 2 bases; bases outside gene matches: 10. The CDR3 region is CASSSRTSGGAVSKNIQYF. DNA for the CDR3: TGTGCCAGTAGTTCTCGGACTAGCGGGGGGGCCGTGTCCAAAAACATTCAGTACTTC.

In this sample, this clonotype turned up many times. The chain uses TRBV5-1 and TRBJ2-7; D gene uncertain. Germline CDR1 is SGHRS and CDR2 is YFSETQ. This CDR3 has 14 amino acids. V lost 0 bases, J lost 1 base, and 8 bases lay in between. In DNA form, the CDR3 reads TGCGCCAGCAGCTTGGTTAGCCCTTCCTACGAGCAGTACTTC. It translates to CASSLVSPSYEQYF.

This clonotype appeared many times. The CDR3 nucleotides read TGTGCCAGCAGCCGGGACAGGGGGCTTACCGGGGAGCTGTTTTTT. This encodes CASSRDRGLTGELFF. The chain is built from TRBV12-3 or TRBV12-4 and TRBJ2-2, with 12 bases identical to TRBD1. There are 15 residues in the CDR3. The ends lost 6 bases at V and 5 bases at J; junction bases unmatched: 4.

The chain employs TRBV5-1 and TRBJ1-1; D unresolved. CDR1 is SGHRS and CDR2 is YFSETQ in the germline V gene. The CDR3 has 13 residues. Between the trimmed V and J ends, which lost 0 bases and 8 bases, there was a span of 11 bases. The chain's CDR3 is CASSLDGWREAFF. Here the CDR3 DNA reads TGCGCCAGCAGCTTGGATGGGTGGAGAGAAGCTTTCTTT.

J is TRBJ1-1 and V is TRBV6-6, with 10 bases aligning to TRBD1. The V and J ends lost 4 bases and 3 bases, in that order; junction bases with no gene match: 5. Germline V gene lookup returns CDR1 MNHNY and CDR2 SVGAGI (reference sequence). The CDR3 is 15 residues long. CDR3 nucleotide sequence: TGTGCCAGCAGTTCGTCGGGACAGGGGCACACTGAAGCTTTCTTT. Translating gives CASSSSGQGHTEAFF.

This clonotype was detected a few times. The chain couples TRBV7-2 to TRBJ2-5; D is unresolved. Between the trimmed V and J ends, which lost 2 bases and 11 bases, there was a span of 27 bases. The CDR3 sequence is 17 residues long. Germline loops: CDR1 SGHTA, CDR2 FQGNSA. CDR3 nucleotide sequence: TGTGCCAGCAGCTTAAGAGGTTCGGTCCCAGGATACAATGAGCAGTACTTC. It yields the protein CASSLRGSVPGYNEQYF.

Concerning this clonotype itself: The junction does not match germline at one end; this may be a read error. The chain couples TRBV11-1 to TRBJ2-3, with 9 bases fitting TRBD1. Germline CDR1 reads SGHAT; CDR2 reads FQDESV (reference sequence). The CDR3 is 21 residues long. The CDR3 region is CAGSSGIGTGSAARGTDTQYF. CDR3 coding DNA: TGTGCCGGCAGCTCGGGCATTGGGACAGGGTCGGCGGCACGGGGCACAGATACGCAGTATTTT.

This clonotype was counted many times. The chain uses TRBV4-3 and TRBJ1-4, with TRBD1 matching 8 bases. V was pared by 3 bases and J by 0 bases, with 3 bases of the junction left unmatched. Germline V gene sequence: CDR1 LGHNA, CDR2 YSLEER. The CDR3 is 16 amino acids. The CDR3 DNA sequence: TGCGCCAGCAGCCAGACAGGGGTTTCAACTAATGAAAAACTGTTTTTT. This gives the protein CASSQTGVSTNEKLFF.

A few counts support this clonotype. The chain employs TRBV20-1 and TRBJ1-1; weak D call: TRBD1 (5 bases). Germline CDR1 DFQATT, CDR2 SNEGSKA (reference sequence). V lost 3 bases, J lost 1 base, and 15 bases lay in between. This CDR3 is built from 15 residues. CDR3 DNA sequence: TGCAGTGCTAGGGGGGGGTTGGGACCGAACACTGAAGCTTTCTTT. This gives the protein CSARGGLGPNTEAFF.

This clonotype has just a few counts. V usage is TRBV12-3 or TRBV12-4 and J usage is TRBJ2-2, with D unresolved. CDR3 size: 14 residues. V shed 5 bases and J shed 10 bases, with 17 bases lying between them. Written as DNA, the CDR3 is TGTGCCAGCAGTACCCTTACTGACCTGGAGGAGCTGTTTTTT. Protein product: CASSTLTDLEELFF.

In this sample, this clonotype turned up many times. J is TRBJ2-1 and V is TRBV3-1; D may be TRBD1 (5 bases). Trimming removed 0 bases from V and 2 bases from J, with 11 bases in between. There are 16 residues in the CDR3. Germline V gives CDR1 LGHDT, CDR2 YNNKEL (reference sequence). The CDR3 coding sequence is TGTGCCAGCAGCCAAGAGGGGCGGATAGCCTACAATGAGCAGTTCTTC. It is translated as CASSQEGRIAYNEQFF.

A few counts support this clonotype. The chain uses TRBV20-1 and TRBJ2-7; 8 nucleotides agree with TRBD1. Trimming took 5 bases from V and 4 from J; bases not matched to a gene: 19. Per the germline V gene, CDR1 is DFQATT and CDR2 is SNEGSKA (reference sequence). The CDR3 length is 17 residues. The CDR3 nucleotides read TGCAGTGCTCAAAAAAGAGGTACAGGGGGGCTTTTTTACGAGCAGTACTTC. Its protein is CSAQKRGTGGLFYEQYF.

This clonotype was found many times. The chain employs TRBV5-5 and TRBJ2-3; TRBD2 is a possible D gene (6 bases). The V gene's germline CDR1 is SGHKS and CDR2 YYEKEE (reference sequence). The CDR3 runs 14 residues. V was pared by 0 bases and J by 2 bases, with 7 bases between. This CDR3 reads CASSLGRDTDTQYF. As DNA, the CDR3 is TGTGCCAGCAGCTTGGGGCGGGACACAGATACGCAGTATTTT.